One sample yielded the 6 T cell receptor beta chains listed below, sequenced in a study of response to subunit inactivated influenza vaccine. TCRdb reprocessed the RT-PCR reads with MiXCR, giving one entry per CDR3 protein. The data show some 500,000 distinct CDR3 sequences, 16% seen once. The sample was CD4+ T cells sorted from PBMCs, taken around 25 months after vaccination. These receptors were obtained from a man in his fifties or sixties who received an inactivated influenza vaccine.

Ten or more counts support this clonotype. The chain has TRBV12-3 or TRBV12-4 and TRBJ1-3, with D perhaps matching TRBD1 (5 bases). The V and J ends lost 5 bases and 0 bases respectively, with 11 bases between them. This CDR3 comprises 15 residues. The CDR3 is CASSLRAGSGNTIYF. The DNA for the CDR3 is TGTGCCAGCAGTCTCAGGGCAGGCTCTGGAAACACCATATATTTT.

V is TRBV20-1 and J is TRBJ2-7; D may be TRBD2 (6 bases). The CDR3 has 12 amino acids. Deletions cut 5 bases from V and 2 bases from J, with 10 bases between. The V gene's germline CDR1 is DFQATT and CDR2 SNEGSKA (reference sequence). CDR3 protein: CSARERAYEQYF. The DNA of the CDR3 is TGCAGTGCTCGGGAGCGGGCCTACGAGCAGTACTTC.

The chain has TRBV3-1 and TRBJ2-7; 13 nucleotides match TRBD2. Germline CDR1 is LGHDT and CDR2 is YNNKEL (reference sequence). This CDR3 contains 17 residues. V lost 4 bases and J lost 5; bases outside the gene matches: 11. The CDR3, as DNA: TGTGCCAGCAGCCCCTGGACTAGCGGGAGAGGTTATAACGAGCAGTACTTC. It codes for CASSPWTSGRGYNEQYF.

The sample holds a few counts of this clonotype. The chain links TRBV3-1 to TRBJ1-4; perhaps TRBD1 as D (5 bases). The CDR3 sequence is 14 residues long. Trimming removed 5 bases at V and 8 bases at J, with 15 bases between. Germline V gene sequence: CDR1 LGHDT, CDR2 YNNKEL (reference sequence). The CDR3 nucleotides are TGTGCCAGCAGCTATAAGAGTCGGGGGGAAAAACTGTTTTTT. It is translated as CASSYKSRGEKLFF.

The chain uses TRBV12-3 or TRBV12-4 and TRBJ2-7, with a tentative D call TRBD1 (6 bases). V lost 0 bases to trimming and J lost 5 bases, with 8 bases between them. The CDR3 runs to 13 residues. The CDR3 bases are TGTGCCAGCAGTTTAGCCTACAGGGACGAGCAGTACTTC. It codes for CASSLAYRDEQYF.

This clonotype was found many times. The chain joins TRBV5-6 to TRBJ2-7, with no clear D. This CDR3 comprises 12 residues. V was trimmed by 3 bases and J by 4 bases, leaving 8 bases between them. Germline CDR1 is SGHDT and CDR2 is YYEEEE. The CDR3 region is CASSSNSYEQYF. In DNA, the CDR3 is TGTGCCAGCAGCTCCAACTCGTACGAGCAGTACTTC.